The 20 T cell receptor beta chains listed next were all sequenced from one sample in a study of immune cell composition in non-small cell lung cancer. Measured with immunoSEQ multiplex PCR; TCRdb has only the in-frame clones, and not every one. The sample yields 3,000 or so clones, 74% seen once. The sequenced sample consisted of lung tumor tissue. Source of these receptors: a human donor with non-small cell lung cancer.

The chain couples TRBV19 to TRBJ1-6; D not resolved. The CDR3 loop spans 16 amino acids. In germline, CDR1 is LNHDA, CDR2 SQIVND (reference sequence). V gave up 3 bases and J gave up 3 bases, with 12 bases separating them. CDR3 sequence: CASSMSGTYYNSPLHF. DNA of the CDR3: TGTGCCAGTAGTATGTCAGGAACTTACTATAATTCACCCCTCCACTTT.

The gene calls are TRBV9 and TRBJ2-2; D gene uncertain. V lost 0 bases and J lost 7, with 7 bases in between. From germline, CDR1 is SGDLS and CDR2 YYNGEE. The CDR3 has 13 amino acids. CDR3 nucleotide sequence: TGTGCCAGCAGCGTAGGTCCAATCGGGGAGCTGTTTTTT. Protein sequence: CASSVGPIGELFF.

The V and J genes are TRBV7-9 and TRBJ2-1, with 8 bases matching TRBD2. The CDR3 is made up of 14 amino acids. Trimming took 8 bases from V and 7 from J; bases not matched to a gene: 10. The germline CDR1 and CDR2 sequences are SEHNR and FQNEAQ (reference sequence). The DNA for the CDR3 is TGTGCCAGCCAGGGGACTAGGGGTGGGAATGAGCAGTTCTTC. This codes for CASQGTRGGNEQFF.

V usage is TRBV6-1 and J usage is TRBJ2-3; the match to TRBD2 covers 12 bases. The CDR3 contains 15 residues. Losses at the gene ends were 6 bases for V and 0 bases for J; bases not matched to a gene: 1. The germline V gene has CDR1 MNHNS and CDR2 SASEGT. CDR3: CASRGLAGSTDTQYF. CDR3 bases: TGTGCCAGCAGAGGACTAGCGGGGAGCACAGATACGCAGTATTTT.

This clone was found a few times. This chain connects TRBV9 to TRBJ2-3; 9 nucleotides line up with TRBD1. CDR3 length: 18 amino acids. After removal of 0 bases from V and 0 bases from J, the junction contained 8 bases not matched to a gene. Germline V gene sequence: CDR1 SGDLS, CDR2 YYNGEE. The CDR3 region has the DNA TGTGCCAGCAGCGTAGGGGATGGGACAGGGACTAGCACAGATACGCAGTATTTT. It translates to CASSVGDGTGTSTDTQYF.

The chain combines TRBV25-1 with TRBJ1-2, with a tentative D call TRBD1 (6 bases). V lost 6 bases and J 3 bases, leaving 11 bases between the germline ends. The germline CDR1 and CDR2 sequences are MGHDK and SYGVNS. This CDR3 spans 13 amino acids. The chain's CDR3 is CASRKGVDYGYTF. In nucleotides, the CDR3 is TGTGCCAGCAGGAAGGGGGTAGACTATGGCTACACCTTC.

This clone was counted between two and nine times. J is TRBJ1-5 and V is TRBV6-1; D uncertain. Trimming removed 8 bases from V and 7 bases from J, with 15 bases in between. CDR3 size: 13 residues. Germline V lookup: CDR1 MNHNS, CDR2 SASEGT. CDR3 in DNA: TGTGCCAGCGATCAGCGGGTTGAACAGCCCCAGCATTTT. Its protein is CASDQRVEQPQHF.

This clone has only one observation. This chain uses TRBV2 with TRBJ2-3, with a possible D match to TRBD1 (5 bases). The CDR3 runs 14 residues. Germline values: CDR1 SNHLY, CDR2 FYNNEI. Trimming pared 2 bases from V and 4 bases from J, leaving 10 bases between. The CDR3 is CASSEKTEADTQYF. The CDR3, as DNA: TGTGCCAGCAGTGAAAAGACAGAAGCAGATACGCAGTATTTT.

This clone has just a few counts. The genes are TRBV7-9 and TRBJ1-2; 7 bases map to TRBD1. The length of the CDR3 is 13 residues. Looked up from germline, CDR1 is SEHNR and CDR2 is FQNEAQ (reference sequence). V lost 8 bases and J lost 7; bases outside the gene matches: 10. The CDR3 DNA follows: TGTGCCAGCTTACAAGGGACAGAGTCTGGCTACACCTTC. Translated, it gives CASLQGTESGYTF.

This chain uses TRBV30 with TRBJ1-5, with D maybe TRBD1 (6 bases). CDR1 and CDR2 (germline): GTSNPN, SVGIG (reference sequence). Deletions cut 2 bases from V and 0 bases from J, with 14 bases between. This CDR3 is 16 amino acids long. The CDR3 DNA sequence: TGTGCCTGGAGTCAGGGGTCAGGATTTAGCAATCAGCCCCAGCATTTT. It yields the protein CAWSQGSGFSNQPQHF.

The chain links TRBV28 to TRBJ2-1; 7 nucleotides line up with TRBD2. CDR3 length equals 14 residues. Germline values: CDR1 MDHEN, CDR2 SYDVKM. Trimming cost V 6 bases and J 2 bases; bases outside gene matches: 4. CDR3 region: CASRPSGPYNEQFF. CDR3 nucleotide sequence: TGTGCCAGCAGGCCTAGCGGCCCCTACAATGAGCAGTTCTTC. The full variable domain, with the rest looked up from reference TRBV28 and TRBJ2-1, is DVKVTQSSRYLVKRTGEKVFLECVQDMDHENMFWYRQDPGLGLRLIYFSYDVKMKEKGDIPEGYSVSREKKERFSLILESASTNQTSMYLCASRPSGPYNEQFFGPGTRLTVL.

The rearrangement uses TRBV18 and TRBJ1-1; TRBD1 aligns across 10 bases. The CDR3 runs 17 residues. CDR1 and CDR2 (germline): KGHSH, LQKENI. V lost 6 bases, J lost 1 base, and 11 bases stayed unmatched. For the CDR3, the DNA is TGTGCCAGCTCCCCAGCCGGGACAGGGGCCCCGAACACTGAAGCTTTCTTT. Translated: CASSPAGTGAPNTEAFF.

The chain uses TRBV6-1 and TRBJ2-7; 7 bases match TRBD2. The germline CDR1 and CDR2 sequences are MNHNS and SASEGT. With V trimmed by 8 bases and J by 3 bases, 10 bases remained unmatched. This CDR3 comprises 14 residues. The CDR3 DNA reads TGTGCCAGCGAGGAGGGAGGGACGCGCTACGAGCAGTACTTC. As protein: CASEEGGTRYEQYF.

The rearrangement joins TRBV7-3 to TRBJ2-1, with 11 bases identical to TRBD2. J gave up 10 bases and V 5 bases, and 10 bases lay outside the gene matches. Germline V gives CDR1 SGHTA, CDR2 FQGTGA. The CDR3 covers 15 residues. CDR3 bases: TGTGCCAGCAGCCAGACTAGCGGGGACGGCAAAGAGCAGTTCTTC. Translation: CASSQTSGDGKEQFF.

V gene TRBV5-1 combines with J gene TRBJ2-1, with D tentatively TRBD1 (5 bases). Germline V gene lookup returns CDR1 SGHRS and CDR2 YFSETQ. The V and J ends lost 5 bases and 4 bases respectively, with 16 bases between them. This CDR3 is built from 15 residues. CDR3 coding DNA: TGCGCCAGCAGAAAAGAAGGGGTAAGATACAATGAGCAGTTCTTC. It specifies CASRKEGVRYNEQFF.

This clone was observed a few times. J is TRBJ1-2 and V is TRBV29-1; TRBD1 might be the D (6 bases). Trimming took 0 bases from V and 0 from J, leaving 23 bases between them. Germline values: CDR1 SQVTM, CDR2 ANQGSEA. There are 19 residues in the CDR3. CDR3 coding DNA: TGCAGCGTTGAAGATCTGTCGGGACGGCCGCCAGGGGCTAACTATGGCTACACCTTC. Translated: CSVEDLSGRPPGANYGYTF.

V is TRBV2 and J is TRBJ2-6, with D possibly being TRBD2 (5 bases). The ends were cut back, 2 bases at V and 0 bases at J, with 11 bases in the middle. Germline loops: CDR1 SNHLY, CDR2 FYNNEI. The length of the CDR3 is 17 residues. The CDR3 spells CASSEIGSGSGANVLTF. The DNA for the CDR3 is TGTGCCAGCAGTGAAATTGGGAGTGGCTCTGGGGCCAACGTCCTGACTTTC. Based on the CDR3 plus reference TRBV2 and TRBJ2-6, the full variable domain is EPEVTQTPSHQVTQMGQEVILRCVPISNHLYFYWYRQILGQKVEFLVSFYNNEISEKSEIFDDQFSVERPDGSNFTLKIRSTKLEDSAMYFCASSEIGSGSGANVLTFGAGSRLTVL.

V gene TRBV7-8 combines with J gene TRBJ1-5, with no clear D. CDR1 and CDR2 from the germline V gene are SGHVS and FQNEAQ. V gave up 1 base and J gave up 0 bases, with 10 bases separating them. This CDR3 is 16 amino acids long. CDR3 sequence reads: CASSLVRSNSNQPQHF. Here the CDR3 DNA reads TGTGCCAGCAGCTTAGTTAGATCTAATAGCAATCAGCCCCAGCATTTT.

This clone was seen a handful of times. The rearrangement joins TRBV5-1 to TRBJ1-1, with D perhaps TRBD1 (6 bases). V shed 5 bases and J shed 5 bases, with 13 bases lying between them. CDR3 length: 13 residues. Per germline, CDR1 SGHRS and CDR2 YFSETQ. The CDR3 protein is CASRGGDKTEAFF. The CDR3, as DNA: TGCGCCAGCAGAGGGGGGGACAAAACTGAAGCTTTCTTT.

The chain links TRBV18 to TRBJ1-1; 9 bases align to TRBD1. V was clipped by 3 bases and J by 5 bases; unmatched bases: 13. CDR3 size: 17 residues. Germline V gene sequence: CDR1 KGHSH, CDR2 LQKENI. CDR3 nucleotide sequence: TGTGCCAGCTCACCCGGGACAGGGAGGTCTAGTTCGACTGAAGCTTTCTTT. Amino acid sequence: CASSPGTGRSSSTEAFF.